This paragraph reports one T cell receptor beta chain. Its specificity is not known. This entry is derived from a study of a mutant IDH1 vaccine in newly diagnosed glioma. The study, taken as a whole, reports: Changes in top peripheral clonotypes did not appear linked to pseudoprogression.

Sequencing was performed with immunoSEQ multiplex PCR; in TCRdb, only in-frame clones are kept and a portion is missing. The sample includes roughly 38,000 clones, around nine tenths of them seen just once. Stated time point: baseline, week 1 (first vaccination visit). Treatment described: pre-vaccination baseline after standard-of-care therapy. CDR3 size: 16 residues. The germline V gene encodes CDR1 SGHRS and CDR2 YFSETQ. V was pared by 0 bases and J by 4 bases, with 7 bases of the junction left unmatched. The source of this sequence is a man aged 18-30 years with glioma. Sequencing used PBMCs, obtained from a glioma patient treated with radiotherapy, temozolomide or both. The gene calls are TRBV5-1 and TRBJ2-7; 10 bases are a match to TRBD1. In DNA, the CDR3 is TGCGCCAGCAGCTTGGGCCCCCGGACAGGGGGTTACGAGCAGTACTTC. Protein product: CASSLGPRTGGYEQYF.